This T cell receptor (beta chain) was identified in a study of blood T cells in healthy people across ages. General study findings and limits: Naive T cell percentage showed a strong correlation with the diversity of TCR beta.

Notes on this clonotype: As yet, its antigen is unknown.

CDR3 length: 11 residues. The germline CDR1 and CDR2 sequences are SNHLY and FYNNEI. Using a J-beta primer mix together with a sample-barcoded 5' primer, a second PCR was run for roughly 6 to 12 cycles. Each of the cDNA molecules was tagged by a template-switch adaptor with 12 random nucleotides. TCRdb analysed the 5' RACE reads with MiXCR anew, one entry per CDR3 protein. The top ten hold over 5.5% of the sample, which has 1,500,000 or so distinct CDR3 sequences, approximately 60% seen once. This receptor was identified in a man between 18 and 35 years old in good health. The chain combines TRBV2 with TRBJ2-5, with D perhaps matching TRBD2 (5 bases). Matching the DNA end better, TRBJ2-7 makes the J call doubtful. Sequenced: blood. CDR3 amino acids: CASREGNEQYF. The CDR3 region has the DNA TGTGCCAGCAGAGAGGGCAACGAGCAGTACTTC.